A selection of T cell receptor beta chains follows, all from one sample in a study of CD8 T cells in ankylosing spondylitis. TCRdb re-derived calls from the 5' RACE reads in MiXCR, one entry per CDR3 protein. The sample contains around 340,000 distinct CDR3 sequences, around 15% of which appear only once. Sequencing was performed on blood, either unsorted or a sorted T cell fraction (not recorded which). These receptor sequences come from a male donor with ankylosing spondylitis or in good health (not recorded which). The conserved cysteine and the conserved F or W are not part of the CDR3 here. Clone size, where shown, is once, few, many, or a class for clones that have expanded.

J | V | size | CDR3
TRBJ2-3 | TRBV5-1 | few | ASPLGLGWAPDTQY
TRBJ2-5 | TRBV28 | many | AASSGRTQETQY
TRBJ1-1 | TRBV20-1 | many | RGGAQDTEAF
TRBJ2-3 | TRBV7-2 | . | ASSSPWGGRNTQY
TRBJ2-7 | TRBV7-2 | . | ASSWMSGPYEQY
TRBJ2-2 | TRBV5-1 | . | ASSPGLAGINTGELF
TRBJ2-1 | TRBV5-1 | . | ASSLVQESDNEQF
TRBJ2-2 | TRBV5-6 | . | ASSLAFGGELF
TRBJ2-5 | TRBV12-3/TRBV12-4 | . | ASRPSGVETQY
TRBJ1-1 | TRBV10-3 | few | AIRDRGTNTEAF
TRBJ1-5 | TRBV20-1 | few | SAKGGGQPQH
TRBJ2-7 | TRBV3-1 | . | ASSQNRVGEQY
TRBJ2-1 | TRBV4-1 | . | ASSPQAGEAYNEQF
TRBJ2-3 | TRBV20-1 | . | SARRGGVDTQY
TRBJ1-1 | TRBV12-3/TRBV12-4 | many | ASILGQEAF
TRBJ2-7 | TRBV10-3 | few | AISGLAGSQGAEQY
TRBJ2-1 | TRBV4-1 | . | ASSQDLAGPYNEQF
TRBJ1-2 | TRBV9 | . | ASSTHGTVANYGYT
TRBJ2-4 | TRBV20-1 | . | SARPRREGAKNIQY
TRBJ1-1 | TRBV27 | . | ASSVGQGAAEAF
TRBJ1-4 | TRBV5-1 | . | ASSLDSKGEKLF
TRBJ2-7 | TRBV20-1 | . | SAPGTGVHEQY
TRBJ1-2 | TRBV6-1 | many | ASSEAGNYGYT
TRBJ2-2 | TRBV3-1 | . | ASSQEAGPTGELF
TRBJ2-1 | TRBV20-1 | many | SAKWASGGGTGNEQF
TRBJ2-5 | TRBV5-1 | . | ASSRDNGVAETQY
TRBJ2-1 | TRBV20-1 | . | SASRETGSGEQF
TRBJ2-7 | TRBV9 | . | ASSAGLTAHEQY
TRBJ1-4 | TRBV12-3/TRBV12-4 | . | ASSLYGDSNEKLF
TRBJ2-7 | TRBV5-1 | many | ASSSGRQGPWY
TRBJ2-5 | TRBV7-2 | . | ASRRGLPLPETHY
TRBJ2-1 | TRBV27 | . | ASSIGYSQVWNEQF
TRBJ2-7 | TRBV15 | few | ATSRDNHRVEEQY
TRBJ2-5 | TRBV12-3/TRBV12-4 | . | ASSPSTSGEGGTQY
TRBJ2-6 | TRBV12-3/TRBV12-4 | . | ASTMDPAIGANVLT
TRBJ1-6 | TRBV2 | few | ASRGFDNSPLH
TRBJ1-4 | TRBV20-1 | many | SAPGQGYEKLF
TRBJ2-1 | TRBV15 | . | ATSRELRTGKNEQF
TRBJ2-1 | TRBV5-4 | few | ASSTAGGADHGEQF
TRBJ1-4 | TRBV11-2 | . | ASSNREGREKLF